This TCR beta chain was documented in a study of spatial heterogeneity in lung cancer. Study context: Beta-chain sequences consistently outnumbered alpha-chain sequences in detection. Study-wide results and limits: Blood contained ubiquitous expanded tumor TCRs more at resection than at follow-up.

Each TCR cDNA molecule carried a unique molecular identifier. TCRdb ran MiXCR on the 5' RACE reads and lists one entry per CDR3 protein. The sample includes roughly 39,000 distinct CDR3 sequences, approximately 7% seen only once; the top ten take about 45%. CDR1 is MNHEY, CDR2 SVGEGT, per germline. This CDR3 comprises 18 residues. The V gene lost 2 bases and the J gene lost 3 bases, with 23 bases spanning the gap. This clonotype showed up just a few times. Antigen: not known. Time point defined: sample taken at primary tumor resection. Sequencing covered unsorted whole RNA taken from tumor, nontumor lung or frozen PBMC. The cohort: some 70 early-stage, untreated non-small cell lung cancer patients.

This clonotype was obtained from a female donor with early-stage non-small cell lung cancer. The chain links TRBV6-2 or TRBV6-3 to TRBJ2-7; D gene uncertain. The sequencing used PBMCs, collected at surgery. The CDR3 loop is CASSYPSSRGVRIYEQYF. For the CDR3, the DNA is TGTGCCAGCAGTTACCCCTCCTCACGTGGGGTAAGAATCTACGAGCAGTACTTC.